These T cell receptor beta chains were read from a single sample in a study of cytomegalovirus exposure and HLA in healthy donors. Sequenced by immunoSEQ multiplex PCR; TCRdb stores in-frame clones only, minus some. This table lists tens of thousands of clones. Sequenced sample: PBMCs. The receptors were sampled from a boy aged 10-17 years in good health and CMV-seronegative. Both conserved end residues are part of each CDR3. Each record gives: V gene, D gene, J gene, CDR3 DNA, CDR3 protein. A D gene is named only where the DNA matches it firmly.

TRBV6-6,NA,TRBJ1-2,TGTGCCAGCAGTTACAGGGGGAGTAACTATGGCTACACCTTC,CASSYRGSNYGYTF
TRBV30,TRBD1,TRBJ1-6,TGTGCCTGGAGAATACAGGGGCGGAATTCACCCCTCCACTTT,CAWRIQGRNSPLHF
TRBV10-2,NA,TRBJ1-2,TGCGCCAGCAGTGAGTCGAGGGTGAACTATGGCTACACCTTC,CASSESRVNYGYTF
TRBV19,TRBD1,TRBJ1-6,TGTGCCAGTAGGGCCATGGACAGGGATAATTCACCCCTCCACTTT,CASRAMDRDNSPLHF
TRBV2,TRBD1,TRBJ2-6,TGTGCCAGCGCTACAGGGGGACACGTCCTGACTTTC,CASATGGHVLTF
TRBV7-9,TRBD1,TRBJ2-7,TGTGCCAGCAGCCAAACCCTCGGGACAGGGCGAGAGCAGTACTTC,CASSQTLGTGREQYF
TRBV5-5,TRBD2,TRBJ2-5,TGTGCCAGCAGCTGGACTAGCGGGGCGTCCCTACAAGAGACCCAGTACTTC,CASSWTSGASLQETQYF
TRBV5-1,TRBD1,TRBJ1-1,TGCGCCAGCAGCCCATTAACAGGGGAAACTGAAGCTTTCTTT,CASSPLTGETEAFF
TRBV5-4,TRBD1,TRBJ1-2,TGTGCCAGCAGCGGGTGGACAGGGGAAAATTATGGCTACACCTTC,CASSGWTGENYGYTF
TRBV18,TRBD1,TRBJ1-1,TGTGCCAGCTCACCAGCAGGGGGCTTAGATCTTCGACGAAAGGCTTTCTTT,CASSPAGGLDLRRKAFF
TRBV10-1,TRBD1,TRBJ1-1,TGCGCCAGCAGTGACACCGACAGGGGTTACACTGAAGCTTTCTTT,CASSDTDRGYTEAFF
TRBV18,NA,TRBJ1-1,TGTGCCAGCTCACCCGGACAGCTCTTGAACACTGAAGCTTTCTTT,CASSPGQLLNTEAFF
TRBV5-4,TRBD2,TRBJ2-1,TGTGCCAGCAGCCCGACTAGCGGGAGCTACAATGAGCAGTTCTTC,CASSPTSGSYNEQFF
TRBV6-1,TRBD2,TRBJ2-1,TGTGCCAGCAGTCCCGGGACTAGCGGCTACAATGAGCAGTTCTTC,CASSPGTSGYNEQFF
TRBV6-1,NA,TRBJ1-5,TGTGCCAGCACTCAGGGGTCCGATCAGCCCCAGCATTTT,CASTQGSDQPQHF
TRBV14,TRBD1,TRBJ1-1,TGTGCCAGCAGCCTCGGACAGGGAAGCACTGAAGCTTTCTTT,CASSLGQGSTEAFF
TRBV5-1,TRBD1,TRBJ1-2,TGCGCCAGCAGCTTGGAAGGAGGGACAGGGGCAGACTATGGCTACACCTTC,CASSLEGGTGADYGYTF
TRBV6-5,TRBD1,TRBJ1-5,TGTGCCAGCGGTTACGGGACAGGAGGGAATCAGCCCCAGCATTTT,CASGYGTGGNQPQHF
TRBV10-3,TRBD1,TRBJ2-5,TGTGCCATCAGAGCGGACAGGGCAGGGGAGACCCAGTACTTC,CAIRADRAGETQYF
TRBV28,NA,TRBJ1-5,TGTGCCAGCAGTTTCCCAGGGCGCCCTAGAGGGCCCCAGCATTTT,CASSFPGRPRGPQHF
TRBV9,TRBD2,TRBJ2-3,TGTGCCAGCAGCGTATTGGCGGGGGATAGCACAGATACGCAGTATTTT,CASSVLAGDSTDTQYF
TRBV6-1,TRBD1,TRBJ1-4,TGTGCCAGCAGTGAGGGGGAGACAGGGGGGCTGTTTTTT,CASSEGETGGLFF
TRBV5-1,NA,TRBJ1-1,TGCGCCAGCAGCGTTCAAGGAGACGGGACAGAAGCTTTCTTT,CASSVQGDGTEAFF
TRBV30,NA,TRBJ1-1,TGTGCCTGGAGCCGGGGGATGGATACTGAAGCTTTCTTT,CAWSRGMDTEAFF
TRBV19,NA,TRBJ2-7,TGTGCCAGTAGTATAGGGAGCCAGGGGATCTACGAGCAGTACTTC,CASSIGSQGIYEQYF
TRBV29-1,NA,TRBJ1-4,TGCAGCGTTGATTCAGGGGATAATGAAAAACTGTTTTTT,CSVDSGDNEKLFF
TRBV19,TRBD1,TRBJ1-5,TGTGCCAGTAGTCCTGCAGGGGGAAATTGGGAGCGCAATCAGCCCCAGCATTTT,CASSPAGGNWERNQPQHF
TRBV6-6,NA,TRBJ1-1,TGTGCCAGCAGTTACGGACACAAGAACACTGAAGCTTTCTTT,CASSYGHKNTEAFF
TRBV30,NA,TRBJ1-1,TGTGCCTGGAGTGTACGGAGGGACACTGAAGCTTTCTTT,CAWSVRRDTEAFF
TRBV5-5,NA,TRBJ2-1,TGTGCCAGCAGCTTGGGGGGGGGCGGAGCCGGCTACAATGAGCAGTTCTTC,CASSLGGGGAGYNEQFF
TRBV9,NA,TRBJ2-7,TGTGCCAGCAGCCCCCGCTGGGGGCTGGACGAGCAGTACTTC,CASSPRWGLDEQYF
TRBV30,NA,TRBJ1-2,TGTGCCCGCTATGACAGCAGGAATGCTGGCTACACCTTC,CARYDSRNAGYTF
TRBV27,TRBD2,TRBJ2-1,TGTGCCAGCAGTGTGACTAGCCTCCCCTACAATGAGCAGTTCTTC,CASSVTSLPYNEQFF